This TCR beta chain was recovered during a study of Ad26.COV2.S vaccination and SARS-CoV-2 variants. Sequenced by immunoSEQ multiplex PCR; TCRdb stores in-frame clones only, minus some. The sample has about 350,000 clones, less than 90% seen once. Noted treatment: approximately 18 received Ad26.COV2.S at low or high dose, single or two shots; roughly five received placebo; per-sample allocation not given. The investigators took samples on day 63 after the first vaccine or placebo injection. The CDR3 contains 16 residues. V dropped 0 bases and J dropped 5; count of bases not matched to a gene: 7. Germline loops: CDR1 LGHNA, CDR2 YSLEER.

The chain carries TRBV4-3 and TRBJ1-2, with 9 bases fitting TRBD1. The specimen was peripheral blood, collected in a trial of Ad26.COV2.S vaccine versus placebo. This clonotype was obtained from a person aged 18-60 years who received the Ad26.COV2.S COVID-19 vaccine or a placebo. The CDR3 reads CASSQEQGAARYGYTF. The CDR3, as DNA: TGCGCCAGCAGCCAAGAACAGGGGGCAGCGCGGTATGGCTACACCTTC.